A single sample gave rise to the 27 T cell receptor beta chains below, sequenced in a study of cytomegalovirus exposure and HLA in healthy donors. The PCR ran on 60 Vbeta and 13 Jbeta primers. Assay: immunoSEQ multiplex PCR; the TCRdb copy retains only in-frame clones and omits some. The table shows some 160,000 clones, with about a tenth occurring only once. What was sequenced was PBMCs. These receptors all stem from a male donor in good health and CMV-seronegative.

This clone has only a few counts. This chain joins TRBV13 and TRBJ2-2; D remains ambiguous. Germline CDR1 PRHDT, CDR2 FYEKMQ (reference sequence). The CDR3 runs to 16 residues. Deletions cut 5 bases from V and 0 bases from J, with 13 bases between. The CDR3 sequence: CASSQIEETNTGELFF. Written as DNA, the CDR3 is TGTGCCAGCAGCCAGATCGAGGAAACGAACACCGGGGAGCTGTTTTTT.

This clone was detected only a few times. V and J are TRBV5-1 and TRBJ1-3, with D unresolved. Germline CDR1 is SGHRS and CDR2 is YFSETQ. Trimming took 5 bases from V and 3 from J, leaving 15 bases between them. The CDR3 contains 15 residues. The CDR3 nucleotides read TGCGCCAGCAGTGACGCAGGAAACCTTGGAAACACCATATATTTT. This gives the protein CASSDAGNLGNTIYF.

This clone was picked up a small number of times. J is TRBJ2-3 and V is TRBV7-3; TRBD1 aligns across 11 bases. This CDR3 comprises 15 residues. Germline V gene data show CDR1 as SGHTA and CDR2 as FQGTGA. V trimming: 5 bases; J trimming: 6 bases; junction bases outside the gene matches: 7. The CDR3 loop reads CASSPPDRGRDTQYF. In DNA form, the CDR3 reads TGTGCCAGCAGCCCCCCGGACAGGGGGCGGGATACGCAGTATTTT.

This chain connects TRBV28 to TRBJ2-1, with 7 nucleotides matching TRBD2. The CDR3 loop spans 15 amino acids. The germline V gene encodes CDR1 MDHEN and CDR2 SYDVKM. J gave up 2 bases and V 10 bases, and 11 bases lay outside the gene matches. The CDR3 loop reads CAMSSGKLTYNEQFF. In nucleotides, the CDR3 is TGTGCCATGTCAAGCGGGAAACTCACCTACAATGAGCAGTTCTTC.

This clone was seen only a few times. V gene TRBV10-3 combines with J gene TRBJ1-5, with D tentatively TRBD1 (5 bases). Germline values: CDR1 ENHRY, CDR2 SYGVKD. With 4 bases removed from V and 2 bases from J, the gap between germline ends came to 12 bases. The CDR3 covers 15 residues. The CDR3 DNA reads as TGTGCCATCAGTGGAATGGGGGGGGGCAATCAGCCCCAGCATTTT. The encoded protein is CAISGMGGGNQPQHF.

This clone was found a few times. The V and J genes are TRBV27 and TRBJ2-1, with a tentative D call TRBD1 (6 bases). This CDR3 has 15 residues. Germline V gene lookup returns CDR1 MNHEY and CDR2 SMNVEV (reference sequence). Trimming left V 5 bases short and J 3 bases short, with 14 bases between. DNA of the CDR3: TGTGCCAGCAGTCCCCAGCGACAGGTCTACAATGAGCAGTTCTTC. Its protein is CASSPQRQVYNEQFF.

The chain is built from TRBV4-1 and TRBJ1-4; possibly TRBD1 for D (6 bases). CDR1 is MGHRA, CDR2 YSYEKL, per germline. The V gene lost 1 base and the J gene lost 2 bases, with 17 bases spanning the gap. The CDR3 covers 18 residues. This CDR3 is CASSQVITGGLTNEKLFF. As DNA, the CDR3 is TGCGCCAGCAGCCAAGTGATTACGGGGGGCTTGACTAATGAAAAACTGTTTTTT.

The genes are TRBV5-1 and TRBJ2-7; 9 bases align to TRBD1. V was clipped by 4 bases and J by 6 bases; unmatched bases: 14. The CDR3 totals 16 residues. Germline CDR1 is SGHRS and CDR2 is YFSETQ. CDR3: CASSKSDRGVVREQYF. The CDR3 DNA reads as TGCGCCAGCAGCAAATCTGACAGGGGGGTGGTTCGCGAGCAGTACTTC.

This clone has a handful of counts. The chain uses TRBV25-1 and TRBJ1-5, with D tentatively TRBD1 (5 bases). The CDR3 is 14 amino acids. V was trimmed by 4 bases and J by 3 bases, leaving 10 bases between them. The germline V gene has CDR1 MGHDK and CDR2 SYGVNS. CDR3 sequence reads: CASSGTRVNQPQHF. In nucleotides, the CDR3 is TGTGCCAGCAGTGGGACAAGAGTCAATCAGCCCCAGCATTTT.

This clone was observed a few times. This chain joins TRBV7-6 and TRBJ2-1; the match to TRBD2 covers 8 bases. From germline, CDR1 is SGHVS and CDR2 FNYEAQ. The CDR3 extends over 16 amino acids. V lost 4 bases to trimming and J lost 6 bases; unmatched junction nucleotides: 11. CDR3 nucleotide sequence: TGTGCCAGCAGCTCCGAAGCGGGGGCCGCCCCCAATGAGCAGTTCTTC. Amino acid sequence: CASSSEAGAAPNEQFF.

This clone was seen more than once but under ten times. The rearrangement uses TRBV4-3 and TRBJ1-5; the D gene is possibly TRBD1 (5 bases). The CDR3 runs to 14 residues. Germline V gene lookup returns CDR1 LGHNA and CDR2 YSLEER. Trimming took off 3 bases at V and 7 bases at J, with 13 bases between the two ends. In nucleotides, the CDR3 is TGCGCCAGCAGCCAGGGTGTAGGGGTGCAGCCCCAGCATTTT. This sequence encodes CASSQGVGVQPQHF.

The chain has TRBV5-6 and TRBJ1-5; 9 bases are a match to TRBD1. Trimming removed 2 bases from V and 3 bases from J; junction bases left unmatched: 3. Germline CDR1 SGHDT, CDR2 YYEEEE. CDR3 size: 15 residues. In nucleotides, the CDR3 is TGTGCCAGCAGCTTTGGACAGGGGATCAATCAGCCCCAGCATTTT. Amino acids: CASSFGQGINQPQHF. The complete variable domain, with remaining parts taken from reference TRBV5-6 and TRBJ1-5, reads DAGVTQSPTHLIKTRGQQVTLRCSPKSGHDTVSWYQQALGQGPQFIFQYYEEEERQRGNFPDRFSGHQFPNYSSELNVNALLLGDSALYLCASSFGQGINQPQHFGDGTRLSIL.

This chain links TRBV19 with TRBJ1-5; D is perhaps TRBD1 (5 bases). This CDR3 spans 16 amino acids. With 3 bases removed from V and 3 bases from J, the gap between germline ends came to 15 bases. CDR1 is LNHDA, CDR2 SQIVND, per germline (reference sequence). The CDR3 DNA follows: TGTGCCAGTAGTATTGCGGCGGGGGGAGTCAATCAGCCCCAGCATTTT. It translates to CASSIAAGGVNQPQHF. The full variable domain, completed using reference TRBV19 and TRBJ1-5, is DGGITQSPKYLFRKEGQNVTLSCEQNLNHDAMYWYRQDPGQGLRLIYYSQIVNDFQKGDIAEGYSVSREKKESFPLTVTSAQKNPTAFYLCASSIAAGGVNQPQHFGDGTRLSIL.

This clone was picked up a small number of times. In nucleotides, the CDR3 is TGTGCCAGCAGTGAATCCGCGGGGGAGCTGTTTTTT. Its protein product is CASSESAGELFF. This chain connects TRBV25-1 to TRBJ2-2; no clear D gene. V was clipped by 1 base and J by 8 bases, with 5 bases between them. The CDR3 has 12 amino acids. Germline V lookup: CDR1 MGHDK, CDR2 SYGVNS.

This clone showed up just a few times. This sequence joins TRBV7-2 and TRBJ2-7; D is unclear. This CDR3 has 15 residues. Germline V gene data show CDR1 as SGHTA and CDR2 as FQGNSA. The V gene lost 1 base and the J gene lost 3 bases, with 13 bases spanning the gap. The CDR3 spells CASSLDSSLNYEQYF. CDR3 DNA sequence: TGTGCCAGCAGCTTAGACAGCTCTTTAAACTACGAGCAGTACTTC.

The chain couples TRBV6-5 to TRBJ2-7; 13 bases align to TRBD2. The CDR3 extends over 15 amino acids. CDR1 is MNHEY and CDR2 is SVGAGI in the germline V gene. After removal of 2 bases from V and 6 bases from J, the junction contained 4 bases not matched to a gene. The CDR3 loop reads CASSYHGLAGVEQYF. CDR3 nucleotides: TGTGCCAGCAGTTACCACGGACTAGCGGGAGTCGAGCAGTACTTC.

V is TRBV19 and J is TRBJ2-2; the match to TRBD2 covers 8 bases. Per germline, CDR1 LNHDA and CDR2 SQIVND (reference sequence). The CDR3 is 14 residues long. V shed 10 bases and J 5 bases; nucleotides not matched to a gene: 9. The DNA for the CDR3 is TGTGCCACTCGGGGGGGGGCTTGGACCGGGGAGCTGTTTTTT. This translates into CATRGGAWTGELFF. Looking up the rest from reference TRBV19 and TRBJ2-2 gives the full variable domain: DGGITQSPKYLFRKEGQNVTLSCEQNLNHDAMYWYRQDPGQGLRLIYYSQIVNDFQKGDIAEGYSVSREKKESFPLTVTSAQKNPTAFYLCATRGGAWTGELFFGEGSRLTVL.

This clone was found a few times. The rearrangement links TRBV10-3 to TRBJ2-2, with a weak D call TRBD2 (6 bases). The V gene lost 3 bases and the J gene lost 1 base, with 12 bases spanning the gap. Germline assignment: CDR1 ENHRY and CDR2 SYGVKD. This CDR3 comprises 16 residues. This CDR3 reads CAISDGTQRNTGELFF. In DNA, the CDR3 is TGTGCCATCAGTGATGGGACTCAACGGAACACCGGGGAGCTGTTTTTT.

The genes are TRBV28 and TRBJ2-7; 7 bases line up with TRBD1. The CDR3 has 14 residues. The J segment lost 4 bases and the V segment lost 4 bases, leaving 7 bases of the junction unmatched. CDR1 is MDHEN, CDR2 SYDVKM, per germline. In nucleotides, the CDR3 is TGTGCCAGCAGTTCGGGGACAGCCCTGTACGAGCAGTACTTC. It is translated as CASSSGTALYEQYF.

This sequence joins TRBV6-6 and TRBJ2-1, with TRBD2 matching over 9 bases. Germline-derived CDR1 and CDR2 are MNHNY and SVGAGI (reference sequence). The CDR3 runs to 13 residues. Trimming at V came to 6 bases and at J to 6 bases, leaving 3 bases not matched to a gene. CDR3 residues: CASSLLAGNEQFF. CDR3 DNA: TGTGCCAGCAGCTTACTAGCGGGCAATGAGCAGTTCTTC.

In its sample, this clone was seen a few times. V is TRBV28 and J is TRBJ2-7; possibly TRBD2 for D (5 bases). CDR1 and CDR2 from the germline V gene are MDHEN and SYDVKM. Trimming shortened V by 5 bases and J by 2 bases, and 13 bases separated the two germline ends. The CDR3 totals 14 residues. CDR3 sequence reads: CASSVSLVTYEQYF. In nucleotides, the CDR3 is TGTGCCAGCAGTGTCTCACTAGTTACCTACGAGCAGTACTTC.

This chain uses TRBV7-2 with TRBJ2-5; D is ambiguous. Trimming pared 0 bases from V and 5 bases from J, leaving 7 bases between. This CDR3 is 13 amino acids long. Germline V lookup: CDR1 SGHTA, CDR2 FQGNSA. The CDR3 sequence is CASSLAGRETQYF. The DNA for the CDR3 is TGTGCCAGCAGCTTAGCGGGCCGGGAGACCCAGTACTTC.

This clone appeared a few times. The chain links TRBV27 to TRBJ1-2; 8 nucleotides align to TRBD1. The ends lost 9 bases at V and 2 bases at J; junction bases unmatched: 5. The CDR3 extends over 13 amino acids. Per the germline V gene, CDR1 is MNHEY and CDR2 is SMNVEV (reference sequence). Here the CDR3 reads CARSTGDNYGYTF. In nucleotides, the CDR3 is TGTGCCAGGTCGACAGGGGACAACTATGGCTACACCTTC.

The rearrangement uses TRBV4-3 and TRBJ1-2; 8 bases match TRBD1. CDR1 is LGHNA, CDR2 YSLEER, per germline. There are 15 residues in the CDR3. J lost 2 bases, V lost 4 bases, and 6 bases had no gene match. The CDR3 is CASSRSRDRNYGYTF. In DNA, the CDR3 is TGCGCCAGCAGCCGCTCACGGGACAGGAACTATGGCTACACCTTC.

J is TRBJ2-5 and V is TRBV5-4; tentative D call: TRBD2 (5 bases). This CDR3 is 15 amino acids long. The V gene lost 0 bases and the J gene lost 5 bases, with 14 bases spanning the gap. CDR1 and CDR2 from the germline V gene are SGHNT and YYREEE (reference sequence). The CDR3 protein is CASSLGGSGGETQYF. CDR3 DNA: TGTGCCAGCAGCTTGGGAGGGTCTGGCGGGGAGACCCAGTACTTC. Together with reference TRBV5-4 and TRBJ2-5, the CDR3 gives the full variable domain: ETGVTQSPTHLIKTRGQQVTLRCSSQSGHNTVSWYQQALGQGPQFIFQYYREEENGRGNFPPRFSGLQFPNYSSELNVNALELDDSALYLCASSLGGSGGETQYFGPGTRLLVL.

This chain joins TRBV7-2 and TRBJ1-1; 7 bases align to TRBD1. V lost 0 bases to trimming and J lost 4 bases; unmatched junction nucleotides: 5. The CDR3 has 15 amino acids. In germline, CDR1 is SGHTA, CDR2 FQGNSA. CDR3 sequence: CASSLAPQGRTEAFF. The CDR3 DNA sequence: TGTGCCAGCAGCTTAGCTCCACAGGGGCGCACTGAAGCTTTCTTT. Full variable domain (missing parts from reference TRBV7-2 and TRBJ1-1): GAGVSQSPSNKVTEKGKDVELRCDPISGHTALYWYRQSLGQGLEFLIYFQGNSAPDKSGLPSDRFSAERTGGSVSTLTIQRTQQEDSAVYLCASSLAPQGRTEAFFGQGTRLTVV.

This chain connects TRBV7-2 to TRBJ1-4; 7 nucleotides match TRBD1. Germline V CDR1 and CDR2: SGHTA, FQGNSA. V lost 5 bases, J lost 4 bases, and 7 bases stayed unmatched. CDR3 length: 15 residues. Here the CDR3 DNA reads TGTGCCAGCAGCCCCTTCAGGGGGATTAATGAAAAACTGTTTTTT. As protein: CASSPFRGINEKLFF.